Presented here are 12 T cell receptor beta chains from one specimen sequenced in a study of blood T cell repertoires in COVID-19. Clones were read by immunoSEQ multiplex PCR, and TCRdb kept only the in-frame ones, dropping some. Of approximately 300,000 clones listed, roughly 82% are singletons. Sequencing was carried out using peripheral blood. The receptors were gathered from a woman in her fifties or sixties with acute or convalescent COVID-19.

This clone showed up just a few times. The CDR3 spells CASSLAGQGKNYGYTF. CDR3 DNA: TGTGCCAGCAGCTTAGCAGGACAGGGCAAGAACTATGGCTACACCTTC. The V call is TRBV7-8, the J call TRBJ1-2; 8 bases fit TRBD1. With V trimmed by 0 bases and J by 2 bases, 5 bases remained unmatched. Germline CDR1 reads SGHVS; CDR2 reads FQNEAQ. This CDR3 contains 16 residues.

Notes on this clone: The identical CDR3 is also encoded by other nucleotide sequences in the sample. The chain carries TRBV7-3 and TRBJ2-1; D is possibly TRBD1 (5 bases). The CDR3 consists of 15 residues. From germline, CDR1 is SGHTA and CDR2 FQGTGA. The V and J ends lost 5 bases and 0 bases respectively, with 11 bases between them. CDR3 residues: CASSPRQSSYNEQFF. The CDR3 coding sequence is TGTGCCAGCAGCCCCCGACAGAGCTCCTACAATGAGCAGTTCTTC.

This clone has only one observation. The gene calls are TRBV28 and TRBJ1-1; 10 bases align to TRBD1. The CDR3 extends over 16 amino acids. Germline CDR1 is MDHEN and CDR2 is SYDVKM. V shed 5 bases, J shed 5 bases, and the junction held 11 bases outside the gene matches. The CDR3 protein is CASSTRQGAMGTEAFF. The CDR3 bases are TGTGCCAGCAGTACAAGACAGGGGGCTATGGGGACTGAAGCTTTCTTT.

CDR3 sequence reads: CASSIIPDREFGYTF. DNA for the CDR3: TGTGCCAGTAGTATCATCCCGGACAGGGAGTTTGGCTACACCTTC. The chain uses TRBV19 and TRBJ1-2; 8 bases align to TRBD1. The V segment lost 3 bases and the J segment 7 bases; nucleotides outside the gene matches: 10. This CDR3 is built from 15 residues. Germline V gene data show CDR1 as LNHDA and CDR2 as SQIVND (reference sequence).

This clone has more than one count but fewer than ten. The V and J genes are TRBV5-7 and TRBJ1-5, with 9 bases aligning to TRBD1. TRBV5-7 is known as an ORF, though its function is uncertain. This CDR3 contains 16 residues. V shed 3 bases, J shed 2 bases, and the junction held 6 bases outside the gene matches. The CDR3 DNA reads TGTGCCAGCAGCTCTCCGGGACAGGGCTGCAATCAGCCCCAGCATTTT. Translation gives CASSSPGQGCNQPQHF.

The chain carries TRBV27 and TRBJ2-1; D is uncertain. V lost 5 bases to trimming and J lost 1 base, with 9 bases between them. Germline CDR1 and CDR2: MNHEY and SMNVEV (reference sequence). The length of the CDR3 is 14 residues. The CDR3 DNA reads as TGTGCCAGCAGTCCAGGATTTTCCTACAATGAGCAGTTCTTC. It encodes CASSPGFSYNEQFF.

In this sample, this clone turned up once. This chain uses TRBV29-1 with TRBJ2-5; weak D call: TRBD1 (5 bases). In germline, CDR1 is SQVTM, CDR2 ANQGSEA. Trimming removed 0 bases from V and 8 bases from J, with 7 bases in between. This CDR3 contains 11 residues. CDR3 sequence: CSVEDRVTQYF. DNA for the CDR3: TGCAGCGTTGAAGACAGGGTAACCCAGTACTTC.

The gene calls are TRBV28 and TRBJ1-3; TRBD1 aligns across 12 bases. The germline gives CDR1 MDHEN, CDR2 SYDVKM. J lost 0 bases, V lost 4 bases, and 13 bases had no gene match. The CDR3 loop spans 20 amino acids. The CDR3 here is CASSYTPGQGAGDSGNTIYF. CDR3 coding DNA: TGTGCCAGCAGTTACACACCGGGACAGGGGGCCGGTGACTCTGGAAACACCATATATTTT.

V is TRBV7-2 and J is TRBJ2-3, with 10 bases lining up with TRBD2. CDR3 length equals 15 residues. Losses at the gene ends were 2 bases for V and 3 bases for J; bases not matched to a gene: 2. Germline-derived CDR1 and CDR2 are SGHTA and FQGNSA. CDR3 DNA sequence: TGTGCCAGCAGCTTAAATAGCGGGAGGACAGATACGCAGTATTTT. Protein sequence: CASSLNSGRTDTQYF.

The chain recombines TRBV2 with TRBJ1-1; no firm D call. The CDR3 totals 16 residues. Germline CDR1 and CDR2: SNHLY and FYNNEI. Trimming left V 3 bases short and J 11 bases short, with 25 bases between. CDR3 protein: CASSDPGGQYRSGAFF. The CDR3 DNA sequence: TGTGCCAGCAGTGACCCCGGCGGGCAGTATCGGTCGGGGGCTTTCTTT.

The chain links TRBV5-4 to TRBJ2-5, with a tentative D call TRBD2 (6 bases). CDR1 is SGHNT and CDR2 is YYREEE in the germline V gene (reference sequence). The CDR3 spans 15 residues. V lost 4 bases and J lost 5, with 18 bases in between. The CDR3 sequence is CASSKTGTVGETQYF. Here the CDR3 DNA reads TGTGCCAGCAGCAAAACCGGGACTGTGGGGGAGACCCAGTACTTC.

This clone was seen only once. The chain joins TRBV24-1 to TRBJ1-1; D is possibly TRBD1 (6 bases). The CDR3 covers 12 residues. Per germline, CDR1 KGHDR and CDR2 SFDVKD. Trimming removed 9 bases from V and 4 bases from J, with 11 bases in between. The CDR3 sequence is CATGGAGTEAFF. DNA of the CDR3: TGTGCCACCGGGGGCGCCGGCACTGAAGCTTTCTTT.